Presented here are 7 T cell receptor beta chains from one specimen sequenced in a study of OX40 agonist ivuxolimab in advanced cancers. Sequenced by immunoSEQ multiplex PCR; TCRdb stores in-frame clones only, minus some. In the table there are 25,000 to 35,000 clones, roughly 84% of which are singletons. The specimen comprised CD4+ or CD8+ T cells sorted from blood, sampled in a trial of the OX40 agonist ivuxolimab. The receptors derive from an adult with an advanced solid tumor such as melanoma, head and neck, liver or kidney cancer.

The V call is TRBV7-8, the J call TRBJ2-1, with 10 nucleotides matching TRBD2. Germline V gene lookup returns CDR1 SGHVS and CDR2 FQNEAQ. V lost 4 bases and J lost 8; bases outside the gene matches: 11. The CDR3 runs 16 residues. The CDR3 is CASSSGSGRAPDEQFF. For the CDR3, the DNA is TGTGCCAGCAGCTCAGGAAGCGGGAGGGCCCCGGATGAGCAGTTCTTC.

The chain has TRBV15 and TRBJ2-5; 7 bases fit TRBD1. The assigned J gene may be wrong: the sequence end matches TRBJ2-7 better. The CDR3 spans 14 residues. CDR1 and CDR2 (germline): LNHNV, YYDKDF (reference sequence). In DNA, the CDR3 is TGTGCCACCAGCACCGGGACAGCGTCCTACGAGCAGTACTTC. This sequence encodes CATSTGTASYEQYF.

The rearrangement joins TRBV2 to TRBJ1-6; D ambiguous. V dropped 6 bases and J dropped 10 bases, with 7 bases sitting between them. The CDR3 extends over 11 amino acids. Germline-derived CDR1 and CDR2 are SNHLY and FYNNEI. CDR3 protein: CASSGNSPLHF. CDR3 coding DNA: TGTGCCAGCAGCGGGAACTCACCCCTCCACTTT.

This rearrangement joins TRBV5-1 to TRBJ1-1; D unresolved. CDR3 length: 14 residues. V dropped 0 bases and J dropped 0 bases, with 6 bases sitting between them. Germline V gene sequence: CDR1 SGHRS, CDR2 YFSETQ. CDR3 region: CASSLAVMNTEAFF. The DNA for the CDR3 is TGCGCCAGCAGCTTGGCAGTGATGAACACTGAAGCTTTCTTT.

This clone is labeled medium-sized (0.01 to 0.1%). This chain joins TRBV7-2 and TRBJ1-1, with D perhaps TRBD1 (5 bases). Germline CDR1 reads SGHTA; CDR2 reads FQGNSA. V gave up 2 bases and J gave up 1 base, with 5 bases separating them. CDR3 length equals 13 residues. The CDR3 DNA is TGTGCCAGCAGCTTAACAGGGAACACTGAAGCTTTCTTT. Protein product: CASSLTGNTEAFF.

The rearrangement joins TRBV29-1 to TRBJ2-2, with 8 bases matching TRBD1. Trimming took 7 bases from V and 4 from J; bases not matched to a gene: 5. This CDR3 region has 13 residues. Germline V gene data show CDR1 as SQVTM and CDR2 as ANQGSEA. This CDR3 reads CSARQGSTGELFF. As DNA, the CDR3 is TGCAGCGCCCGACAGGGGAGCACCGGGGAGCTGTTTTTT.

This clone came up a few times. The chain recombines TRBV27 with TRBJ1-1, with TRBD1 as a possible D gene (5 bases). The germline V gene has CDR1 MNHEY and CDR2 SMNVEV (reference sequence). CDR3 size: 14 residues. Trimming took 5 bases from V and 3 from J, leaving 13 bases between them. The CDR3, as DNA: TGTGCCAGCAGTGATGGGGGGGGTTACACTGAAGCTTTCTTT. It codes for CASSDGGGYTEAFF.